The text below deals with one TCR beta chain. This specimen comes from a study of cytomegalovirus exposure and HLA in healthy donors. The PCR had 60 Vbeta and 13 Jbeta primers. Generated by immunoSEQ multiplex PCR, the TCRdb table keeps only in-frame clones and is missing some. The data hold approximately 170,000 clones, with 81% observed a single time. The receptor was isolated from a man in his fifties or sixties in good health and CMV-seropositive. The sequenced material came from PBMCs.

In DNA form, the CDR3 reads TGTGCCAGCAGTCCCGGGACTAGCGGCCTCTCCTACGAGCAGTACTTC. Translated: CASSPGTSGLSYEQYF. The chain employs TRBV28 and TRBJ2-7; the match to TRBD2 covers 11 bases. The length of the CDR3 is 16 residues. The ends lost 5 bases at V and 0 bases at J; junction bases unmatched: 6. CDR1 and CDR2 from the germline V gene are MDHEN and SYDVKM.